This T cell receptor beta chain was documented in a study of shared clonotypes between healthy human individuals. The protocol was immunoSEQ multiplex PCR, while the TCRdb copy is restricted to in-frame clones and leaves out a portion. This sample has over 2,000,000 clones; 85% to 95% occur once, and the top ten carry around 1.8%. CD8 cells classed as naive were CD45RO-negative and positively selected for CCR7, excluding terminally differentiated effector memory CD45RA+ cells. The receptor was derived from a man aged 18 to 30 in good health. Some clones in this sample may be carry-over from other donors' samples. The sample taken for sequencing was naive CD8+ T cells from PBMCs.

DNA of the CDR3: TGTGCCAGCAGTTTATTGGGGGGGCGCAGTCACACTGAAGCTTTCTTT. Its protein product is CASSLLGGRSHTEAFF. The rearrangement uses TRBV27 and TRBJ1-1; tentative D call: TRBD1 (6 bases). Germline V lookup: CDR1 MNHEY, CDR2 SMNVEV (reference sequence). Trimming took off 1 base at V and 3 bases at J, with 15 bases between the two ends. This CDR3 contains 16 residues.